A single sample is the source of the 25 T cell receptor beta chains below, sequenced in a study of T cell responses to AZD1222 COVID-19 vaccine. Assay used: immunoSEQ multiplex PCR; TCRdb lists only in-frame clones, some missing. The repertoire has approximately 80,000 clones, about 90% of them found once; the top ten carry 5% to 6%. The source was peripheral blood, collected on day 0 of AZD1222 vaccination. The receptor set was obtained from an adult in good health.

V and J are TRBV2 and TRBJ1-2, with D maybe TRBD1 (6 bases). Germline assignment: CDR1 SNHLY and CDR2 FYNNEI. The CDR3 contains 13 residues. V gave up 5 bases and J gave up 8 bases, with 15 bases separating them. In nucleotides, the CDR3 is TGTGCCAGCAGTCGGGACACTTTAGGAGGCTACACCTTC. This gives the protein CASSRDTLGGYTF.

The chain couples TRBV6-2 or TRBV6-3 to TRBJ2-3; 7 bases map to TRBD2. J was trimmed by 2 bases and V by 5 bases; bases with no gene match: 10. Germline V lookup: CDR1 MNHEY, CDR2 SVGEGT. CDR3 length: 16 residues. Written as DNA, the CDR3 is TGTGCCAGCAGTCCCCAGCGGGGACTGTCCACAGATACGCAGTATTTT. Protein product: CASSPQRGLSTDTQYF.

Regarding this clone: Other DNA sequences within the sample encode an identical CDR3. V is TRBV5-1 and J is TRBJ1-2, with D perhaps TRBD1 (6 bases). Trimming pared 0 bases from V and 3 bases from J, leaving 6 bases between. Germline CDR1 is SGHRS and CDR2 is YFSETQ. The CDR3 covers 13 residues. The CDR3 is CASSLEGDYGYTF. CDR3 in DNA: TGCGCCAGCAGCTTGGAGGGGGACTATGGCTACACCTTC.

The rearrangement links TRBV28 to TRBJ1-1; D is undetermined. The CDR3 covers 14 residues. The germline V gene encodes CDR1 MDHEN and CDR2 SYDVKM. Trimming removed 2 bases from V and 4 bases from J, with 11 bases in between. The CDR3 spells CASSLASRGTEAFF. Written as DNA, the CDR3 is TGTGCCAGCAGTTTAGCTAGTCGGGGCACTGAAGCTTTCTTT.

This chain connects TRBV7-6 to TRBJ1-3; the D is unclear. CDR3 size: 13 residues. Deletions cut 5 bases from V and 5 bases from J, with 10 bases between. Germline V gene sequence: CDR1 SGHVS, CDR2 FNYEAQ. The CDR3 sequence is CASSPFRRNTIYF. The CDR3 nucleotides are TGTGCCAGCAGCCCCTTCAGGAGAAACACCATATATTTT.

The V gene is TRBV27, the J gene TRBJ1-3, with D perhaps TRBD1 (5 bases). Germline V gene lookup returns CDR1 MNHEY and CDR2 SMNVEV (reference sequence). This CDR3 region has 15 residues. Deletions cut 6 bases from V and 2 bases from J, with 14 bases between. The CDR3 protein is CASSRGRGPGNTIYF. CDR3 bases: TGTGCCAGCAGCCGCGGGAGGGGACCTGGAAACACCATATATTTT.

The CDR3 DNA reads as TGTGCCAGCAGCGTAGGGGGAGAGAACACTGAAGCTTTCTTT. Translation gives CASSVGGENTEAFF. The chain combines TRBV9 with TRBJ1-1, with D unresolved. V shed 0 bases and J shed 1 base, with 7 bases lying between them. This CDR3 has 14 amino acids. Looked up from germline, CDR1 is SGDLS and CDR2 is YYNGEE.

The rearrangement uses TRBV9 and TRBJ2-7; tentative D call: TRBD2 (5 bases). CDR3 size: 12 residues. From germline, CDR1 is SGDLS and CDR2 YYNGEE. Deletions cut 2 bases from V and 7 bases from J, with 10 bases between. The DNA of the CDR3 is TGTGCCAGCAGCGTCGACTACGGTGAGCAGTACTTC. Its protein is CASSVDYGEQYF.

The chain employs TRBV9 and TRBJ2-2, with 7 bases fitting TRBD1. The CDR3 length is 16 residues. The V and J ends lost 4 bases and 5 bases, in that order; junction bases with no gene match: 11. Germline CDR1 reads SGDLS; CDR2 reads YYNGEE. CDR3: CASSPEGRGPTGELFF. The CDR3 coding sequence is TGTGCCAGCAGCCCCGAGGGTAGGGGGCCGACCGGGGAGCTGTTTTTT.

The rearrangement uses TRBV18 and TRBJ1-2; D is unclear. Germline CDR1 and CDR2: KGHSH and LQKENI. The CDR3 is 13 amino acids. V was trimmed by 3 bases and J by 5 bases, leaving 10 bases between them. For the CDR3, the DNA is TGTGCCAGCTCACCGAGTAGGGATTATGGCTACACCTTC. Translating it yields CASSPSRDYGYTF. The full variable domain, with the rest looked up from reference TRBV18 and TRBJ1-2, is NAGVMQNPRHLVRRRGQEARLRCSPMKGHSHVYWYRQLPEEGLKFMVYLQKENIIDESGMPKERFSAEFPKEGPSILRIQQVVRGDSAAYFCASSPSRDYGYTFGSGTRLTVV.

The chain recombines TRBV6-5 with TRBJ2-1; 9 nucleotides agree with TRBD1. The length of the CDR3 is 13 residues. J was trimmed by 6 bases and V by 10 bases; bases with no gene match: 7. The germline V gene encodes CDR1 MNHEY and CDR2 SVGAGI. The CDR3 sequence is CATGTGTVNEQFF. Written as DNA, the CDR3 is TGTGCCACAGGGACAGGGACCGTCAATGAGCAGTTCTTC.

The chain recombines TRBV3-1 (or the pseudogene TRBV3-2) with TRBJ2-1; D not certain. Germline loops: CDR1 LGHDT, CDR2 YNNKEL (reference sequence). V dropped 2 bases and J dropped 5 bases, with 10 bases sitting between them. The CDR3 runs 14 residues. CDR3 residues: CASSQLVGDNEQFF. CDR3 coding DNA: TGTGCCAGCAGCCAACTCGTGGGTGACAATGAGCAGTTCTTC.

The chain has TRBV27 and TRBJ1-1; D unclear. CDR3 length: 13 amino acids. The germline gives CDR1 MNHEY, CDR2 SMNVEV (reference sequence). V was trimmed by 0 bases and J by 1 base, leaving 3 bases between them. DNA of the CDR3: TGTGCCAGCAGTTTATCTACGAACACTGAAGCTTTCTTT. Translation: CASSLSTNTEAFF.

The genes are TRBV19 and TRBJ2-3; no reliable D call. Trimming pared 8 bases from V and 0 bases from J, leaving 12 bases between. This CDR3 comprises 14 residues. Germline V gene sequence: CDR1 LNHDA, CDR2 SQIVND (reference sequence). The CDR3: CASRSRISTDTQYF. CDR3 coding DNA: TGTGCCAGTCGGAGTAGAATTAGCACAGATACGCAGTATTTT.

This clone was recorded only once. V usage is TRBV7-4 and J usage is TRBJ1-6; possible D gene TRBD1, 6 bases. Germline CDR1 and CDR2: SGHVT and SQSDAQ. V was clipped by 0 bases and J by 0 bases, with 24 bases between them. The CDR3 is 22 residues long. The CDR3 region is CASSLAGGDKESPSSYNSPLHF. CDR3 in DNA: TGTGCCAGCAGCTTAGCCGGGGGGGACAAAGAATCTCCGAGCTCCTATAATTCACCCCTCCACTTT.

The V call is TRBV7-9, the J call TRBJ2-7; D gene unclear. Germline V lookup: CDR1 SEHNR, CDR2 FQNEAQ (reference sequence). The CDR3 has 14 residues. V dropped 5 bases and J dropped 5 bases, with 16 bases sitting between them. The CDR3 DNA is TGTGCCAGCAGCCCGTCAGGAGAAGGCCACGAGCAGTACTTC. Translation: CASSPSGEGHEQYF.

This chain joins TRBV6-1 and TRBJ2-6; tentatively, D is TRBD1 (6 bases). CDR3 length: 15 residues. Per germline, CDR1 MNHNS and CDR2 SASEGT. The V end was cut by 2 bases, the J end by 1 base, with 6 bases between. The CDR3 coding sequence is TGTGCCAGCAGTGAAACAGGGTCTGGGGCCAACGTCCTGACTTTC. Protein: CASSETGSGANVLTF.

The chain combines TRBV20-1 with TRBJ1-1; D gene unclear. Between the trimmed V and J ends, which lost 7 bases and 0 bases, there was a span of 6 bases. CDR1 DFQATT and CDR2 SNEGSKA come from the germline V gene (reference sequence). The CDR3 loop spans 11 amino acids. The CDR3 sequence is CSVEVNTEAFF. The CDR3 coding sequence is TGCAGTGTGGAAGTGAACACTGAAGCTTTCTTT.

The chain carries TRBV7-3 and TRBJ2-2; D remains unclear. The CDR3 sequence is 14 residues long. V was pared by 0 bases and J by 2 bases, with 4 bases between. The germline V gene encodes CDR1 SGHTA and CDR2 FQGTGA. CDR3 bases: TGTGCCAGCAGCTTAACGGGAAACACCGGGGAGCTGTTTTTT. Translating gives CASSLTGNTGELFF.

The chain links TRBV5-6 to TRBJ2-3; the D gene is possibly TRBD2 (5 bases). The V gene's germline CDR1 is SGHDT and CDR2 YYEEEE. The CDR3 covers 16 residues. V was clipped by 3 bases and J by 0 bases, with 14 bases between them. The CDR3 nucleotides are TGTGCCAGCAGCTACAATAACGGGGTGAGCACAGATACGCAGTATTTT. Translation gives CASSYNNGVSTDTQYF.

The chain combines TRBV7-9 with TRBJ1-1; D may be TRBD1 (5 bases). The germline V gene encodes CDR1 SEHNR and CDR2 FQNEAQ (reference sequence). The CDR3 totals 13 residues. V was shortened by 2 bases and J by 4 bases, with 8 bases between the two germline ends. Written as DNA, the CDR3 is TGTGCCAGCAGCTTAATGGGGGGCACTGAAGCTTTCTTT. As protein: CASSLMGGTEAFF.

The chain couples TRBV7-9 to TRBJ1-5, with D maybe TRBD1 (6 bases). The length of the CDR3 is 14 residues. Germline V gene lookup returns CDR1 SEHNR and CDR2 FQNEAQ (reference sequence). Trimming cost V 1 base and J 6 bases, with 10 bases left between them. The CDR3: CASSLDREGQPQHF. CDR3 in DNA: TGTGCCAGCAGCTTAGACAGGGAAGGTCAGCCCCAGCATTTT.

The chain couples TRBV5-1 to TRBJ1-2; D is unclear. This CDR3 has 15 residues. Trimming pared 1 base from V and 0 bases from J, leaving 10 bases between. The germline gives CDR1 SGHRS, CDR2 YFSETQ. This chain's CDR3 is CASSLSALTNYGYTF. CDR3 coding DNA: TGCGCCAGCAGCTTGTCAGCCCTGACTAACTATGGCTACACCTTC.

This clone was detected once. This chain links TRBV3-1 (or the pseudogene TRBV3-2) with TRBJ1-4; tentatively, D is TRBD1 (5 bases). This CDR3 spans 15 amino acids. Trimming pared 6 bases from V and 8 bases from J, leaving 19 bases between. Germline values: CDR1 LGHDT, CDR2 YNNKEL (reference sequence). CDR3 protein: CASSPVGGRREKLFF. CDR3 in DNA: TGTGCCAGCAGTCCCGTTGGGGGTCGGCGAGAAAAACTGTTTTTT.

V usage is TRBV5-1 and J usage is TRBJ1-1; 9 bases agree with TRBD1. There are 15 residues in the CDR3. The germline gives CDR1 SGHRS, CDR2 YFSETQ. Trimming removed 4 bases from V and 7 bases from J; junction bases left unmatched: 11. Here the CDR3 reads CASSPNPGQGIEAFF. For the CDR3, the DNA is TGCGCCAGCAGCCCAAATCCGGGACAGGGAATTGAAGCTTTCTTT.